These T cell receptor beta chains were read from a single sample in a study of shared clonotypes between healthy human individuals. Clones were read by immunoSEQ multiplex PCR, and TCRdb kept only the in-frame ones, dropping some. This sample has some 2 million clones, with approximately 94% found just once. Sequencing used naive CD8+ T cells sorted from blood. The receptors here all came from a man between 18 and 29 years old in good health. Each CDR3 is given with its conserved first and last residue. A D gene is named only where the DNA matches it firmly. The size of a clone is reported for some rows only, either as once, few or many, or as a class for expanded clones.

J,V,size,D,length,CDR3,DNA
TRBJ2-7,TRBV28,-,TRBD1,14,CASSEGQGTYEQYF,TGTGCCAGCAGTGAGGGACAGGGCACCTACGAGCAGTACTTC
TRBJ2-7,TRBV28,-,TRBD1,16,CASSPQAGQGPHEQYF,TGTGCCAGCAGTCCTCAGGCGGGACAGGGTCCCCACGAGCAGTACTTC
TRBJ2-3,TRBV7-3,-,-,16,CASSLIPGGGTDTQYF,TGTGCCAGCAGCTTAATTCCCGGGGGTGGCACAGATACGCAGTATTTT
TRBJ2-7,TRBV5-4,few,-,14,CASSVEGRPYEQYF,TGTGCCAGCAGCGTCGAGGGGCGACCCTACGAGCAGTACTTC
TRBJ2-7,TRBV4-1,-,TRBD2,17,CASSHGSSGRFSYEQYF,TGCGCCAGCAGCCATGGGAGTAGCGGGAGGTTCTCCTACGAGCAGTACTTC
TRBJ2-7,TRBV5-6,-,-,13,CASIRSGDEEQYF,TGTGCCAGCATCCGATCCGGAGATGAGGAGCAGTACTTC
TRBJ2-7,TRBV25-1,-,TRBD2,15,CASSGASGIPYEQYF,TGTGCCAGCAGTGGGGCTAGCGGGATCCCTTACGAGCAGTACTTC
TRBJ1-2,TRBV27,-,-,14,CASIIQGSDKGYTF,TGTGCCAGCATAATTCAGGGAAGTGATAAGGGCTACACCTTC
TRBJ2-7,TRBV5-1,-,TRBD1,16,CASSWTRDRGSYEQYF,TGCGCCAGCAGCTGGACCCGGGACAGGGGGTCGTACGAGCAGTACTTC
TRBJ2-3,TRBV9,-,TRBD2,16,CASSAGTSGAPDTQYF,TGTGCCAGCAGCGCCGGGACTAGCGGGGCACCAGATACGCAGTATTTT
TRBJ2-2,TRBV27,-,TRBD2,20,CASSLSRGLALVRGTGELFF,TGTGCCAGCAGTTTATCGCGGGGACTAGCGTTGGTTCGAGGCACCGGGGAGCTGTTTTTT
TRBJ2-1,TRBV27,-,-,14,CASSFSSGYNEQFF,TGTGCCAGCAGTTTTAGTTCAGGCTACAATGAGCAGTTCTTC
TRBJ1-6,TRBV2,-,-,16,CASSEELGSENSPLHF,TGTGCCAGCAGTGAAGAGTTGGGCAGTGAGAATTCACCCCTCCACTTT
TRBJ2-1,TRBV4-3,-,TRBD2,17,CASSLFPQREVPNEQFF,TGCGCCAGCAGCCTCTTTCCCCAGCGGGAGGTCCCCAATGAGCAGTTCTTC
TRBJ2-1,TRBV4-3,-,TRBD1,14,CASSQAGQGHEQFF,TGCGCCAGCAGCCAGGCTGGACAGGGCCATGAGCAGTTCTTC
TRBJ2-3,TRBV5-1,-,-,15,CASSFRGASTDTQYF,TGCGCCAGCAGCTTCCGGGGGGCCAGCACAGATACGCAGTATTTT
TRBJ2-2,TRBV7-8,-,TRBD1,16,CASSLVGGDWPGELFF,TGTGCCAGCAGCTTAGTAGGGGGCGACTGGCCTGGGGAGCTGTTTTTT
TRBJ1-5,TRBV27,once,-,15,CASSSLDGYNQPQHF,TGTGCCAGCAGCTCGCTTGATGGGTACAATCAGCCCCAGCATTTT
TRBJ2-7,TRBV5-1,-,TRBD1,13,CASSRDSLYEQYF,TGCGCCAGCAGCCGGGACAGCCTCTACGAGCAGTACTTC
TRBJ2-3,TRBV6-6,-,TRBD2,13,CASSRTSGDTQYF,TGTGCCAGCAGTAGGACTAGCGGAGATACGCAGTATTTT
TRBJ2-7,TRBV29-1,-,-,11,CSVLTGLEQYF,TGCAGCGTTCTAACAGGGCTCGAGCAGTACTTC
TRBJ2-5,TRBV6-5,-,TRBD2,15,CASSLAGGRAETQYF,TGTGCCAGCAGCCTAGCGGGGGGCCGTGCAGAGACCCAGTACTTC
TRBJ2-1,TRBV10-1,-,-,16,CASSESVGLRRNEQFF,TGCGCCAGCAGTGAGTCGGTGGGGCTAAGGAGGAATGAGCAGTTCTTC
TRBJ2-3,TRBV4-3,once,TRBD2,16,CASSPQAGPSTDTQYF,TGCGCCAGCAGCCCCCAAGCGGGACCTAGCACAGATACGCAGTATTTT
TRBJ2-7,TRBV30,-,-,12,CAWSVQGYEQYF,TGTGCCTGGAGTGTACAAGGGTACGAGCAGTACTTC
TRBJ2-3,TRBV5-1,-,-,15,CASSLRRPSTDTQYF,TGCGCCAGCAGCTTGAGAAGGCCTAGCACAGATACGCAGTATTTT
TRBJ2-1,TRBV27,-,-,14,CASSLWTAGNEQFF,TGTGCCAGCAGTTTGTGGACCGCCGGGAATGAGCAGTTCTTC
TRBJ2-7,TRBV5-4,-,TRBD2,15,CASSATSGLSYEQYF,TGTGCCAGCAGCGCGACTAGCGGGCTTTCCTACGAGCAGTACTTC
TRBJ2-5,TRBV28,-,-,14,CASIAMGDQETQYF,TGTGCCAGCATTGCTATGGGGGACCAAGAGACCCAGTACTTC
TRBJ2-1,TRBV9,-,TRBD2,15,CASSFSGITYNEQFF,TGTGCCAGCAGCTTTAGCGGGATAACCTACAATGAGCAGTTCTTC
TRBJ1-4,TRBV25-1,-,-,14,CASSVGAGGEKLFF,TGTGCCAGCAGTGTGGGGGCGGGCGGTGAAAAACTGTTTTTT
TRBJ1-3,TRBV4-1,-,-,16,CASSQDWQGSGNTIYF,TGCGCCAGCAGCCAAGATTGGCAGGGGTCTGGAAACACCATATATTTT
TRBJ2-1,TRBV11-2,-,TRBD1,15,CASSSRQGRDNEQFF,TGTGCCAGCAGCTCCCGACAGGGGCGAGACAATGAGCAGTTCTTC
TRBJ1-2,TRBV5-6,-,-,15,CASSQQDEQVYGYTF,TGTGCCAGCAGCCAGCAAGACGAACAGGTCTATGGCTACACCTTC